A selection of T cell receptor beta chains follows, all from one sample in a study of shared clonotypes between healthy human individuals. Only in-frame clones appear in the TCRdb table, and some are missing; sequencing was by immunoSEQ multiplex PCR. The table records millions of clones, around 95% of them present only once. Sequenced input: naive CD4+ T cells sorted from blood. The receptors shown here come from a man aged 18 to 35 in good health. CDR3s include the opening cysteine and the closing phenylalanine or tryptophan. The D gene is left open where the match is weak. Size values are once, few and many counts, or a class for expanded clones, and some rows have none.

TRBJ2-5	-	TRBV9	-	TGTGCCAGCAGCGTAGTCGCGGAGGGGGGGGCCCAGTACTTC	CASSVVAEGGAQYF
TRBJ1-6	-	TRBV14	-	TGTGCCAGCAGCCCCTCCTCCTATAATTCACCCCTCCACTTT	CASSPSSYNSPLHF
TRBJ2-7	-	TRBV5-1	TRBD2	TGCGCCAGCACCCGAGTTAGCGGGGGGCGATTGGAGCAGTACTTC	CASTRVSGGRLEQYF
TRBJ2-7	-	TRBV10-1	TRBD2	TGCGCCAGCAGTGAGTCGACTAGCGGGCTCTCCTACGAGCAGTACTTC	CASSESTSGLSYEQYF
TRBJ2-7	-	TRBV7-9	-	TGTGCCAGCAGCCCCTCAGGGGTTCTCGACTACGAGCAGTACTTC	CASSPSGVLDYEQYF
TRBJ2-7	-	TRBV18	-	TGTGCCAGCTCACCGGCAGGGGCCTACGAGCAGTACTTC	CASSPAGAYEQYF
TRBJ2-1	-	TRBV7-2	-	TGTGCCAGCGGAAATAGGCAACTCAATGAGCAGTTCTTC	CASGNRQLNEQFF
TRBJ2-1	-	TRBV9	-	TGTGCCAGCAGCGTAGGTACTGCCAATGAGCAGTTCTTC	CASSVGTANEQFF
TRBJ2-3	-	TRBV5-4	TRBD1	TGTGCCAGCAGCTGGGGACAGGGTGGGAGCACAGATACGCAGTATTTT	CASSWGQGGSTDTQYF
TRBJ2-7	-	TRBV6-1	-	TGTGCCAGCACCGAACAGAGGACACTCTCCTACGAGCAGTACTTC	CASTEQRTLSYEQYF
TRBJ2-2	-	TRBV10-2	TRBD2	TGCGCCAGCGTCCGGGGTGGGCGGACTAGCGGCACCGGGGAGCTGTTTTTT	CASVRGGRTSGTGELFF
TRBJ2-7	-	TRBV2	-	TGTGCCAGCAGTGAAGAAACGGGACCTGAATACGAGCAGTACTTC	CASSEETGPEYEQYF
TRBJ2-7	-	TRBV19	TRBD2	TGTGCCAGTGGGACTAGCGGATTCTCCTACGAGCAGTACTTC	CASGTSGFSYEQYF
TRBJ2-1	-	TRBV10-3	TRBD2	TGTGCCATCGATTCCGGGACTAGCAATGAGCAGTTCTTC	CAIDSGTSNEQFF
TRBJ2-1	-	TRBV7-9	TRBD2	TGTGCCAGCAGCCGACTAGCGGGAGGGCCTGTCAATGAGCAGTTCTTC	CASSRLAGGPVNEQFF
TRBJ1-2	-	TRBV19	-	TGTGCCAGTAGTCAGGTTAACTATGGCTACACCTTC	CASSQVNYGYTF
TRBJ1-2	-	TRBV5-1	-	TGCGCCAGCAGCACAGACTTTAACTATGGCTACACCTTC	CASSTDFNYGYTF
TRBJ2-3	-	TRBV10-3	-	TGTGCCATCAGCGGGGGGCCGGGTACAGATACGCAGTATTTT	CAISGGPGTDTQYF
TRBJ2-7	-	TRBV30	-	TGTGCCTGGAGTCCGGCCCACGAGCAGTACTTC	CAWSPAHEQYF
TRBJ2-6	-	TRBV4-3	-	TGCGCCAGCAGCCAAGTTACCGGGGCCAACGTCCTGACTTTC	CASSQVTGANVLTF
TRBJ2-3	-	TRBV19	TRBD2	TGTGCCAGTAGTATTTCCCTAGCGGGGTTCACAGATACGCAGTATTTT	CASSISLAGFTDTQYF
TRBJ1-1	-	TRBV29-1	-	TGCAGCGTTGTCGGAGGTGAAGCTTTCTTT	CSVVGGEAFF
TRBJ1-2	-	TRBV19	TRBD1	TGTGCCAGTAGTATGGTCCTCCCGGGACAGGGTGGTTTTGGCTACACCTTC	CASSMVLPGQGGFGYTF
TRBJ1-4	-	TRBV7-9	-	TGTGCCAGCAGCTTACGACAGACAACTAGTGAAAAACTGTTTTTT	CASSLRQTTSEKLFF
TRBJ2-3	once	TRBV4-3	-	TGCGCCAGCAGCCAAGATTGGGTTAAGGCGGGGACGACAGATACGCAGTATTTT	CASSQDWVKAGTTDTQYF
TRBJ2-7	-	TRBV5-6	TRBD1	TGTGCCAGCACCATACAGGGGGCTTCTTACGAGCAGTACTTC	CASTIQGASYEQYF
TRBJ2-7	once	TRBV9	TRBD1	TGTGCCAGCAGCGTAGCTGGACAGGGCAACGTGTACGAGCAGTACTTC	CASSVAGQGNVYEQYF
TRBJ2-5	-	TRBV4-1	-	TGCGCCAGCAGCTTGGGCCCCCAAGAGACCCAGTACTTC	CASSLGPQETQYF
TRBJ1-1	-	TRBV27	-	TGTGCCAGCAGTTTAACGAGTTTTGGTGAAGCTTTCTTT	CASSLTSFGEAFF
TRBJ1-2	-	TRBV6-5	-	TGTGCCAGTGCGCAGGGACGGCTCTATGGCTACACCTTC	CASAQGRLYGYTF
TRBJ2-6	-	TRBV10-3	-	TGTGCCACAAAGACCGGGGTCGGTTCTGGGGCCAACGTCCTGACTTTC	CATKTGVGSGANVLTF
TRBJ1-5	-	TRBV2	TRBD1	TGTGCCAGCAGTGACGGGACAGCCTTTGGGCCCCAGCATTTT	CASSDGTAFGPQHF
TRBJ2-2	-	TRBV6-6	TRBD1	TGTGCCAGCAGTGCTCGACAGGGGGCGACCGGGGAGCTGTTTTTT	CASSARQGATGELFF
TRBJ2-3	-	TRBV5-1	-	TGCGCCAGCAGCTTAAACGGAGATACGCAGTATTTT	CASSLNGDTQYF
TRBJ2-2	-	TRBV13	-	TGTGCCAGCAGCTTCAGAGGGGTAGGAACCGGGGAGCTGTTTTTT	CASSFRGVGTGELFF
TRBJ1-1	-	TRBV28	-	TGTGCCAGCAGACCCCCCGTGGGGAGGGGCACTGAAGCTTTCTTT	CASRPPVGRGTEAFF